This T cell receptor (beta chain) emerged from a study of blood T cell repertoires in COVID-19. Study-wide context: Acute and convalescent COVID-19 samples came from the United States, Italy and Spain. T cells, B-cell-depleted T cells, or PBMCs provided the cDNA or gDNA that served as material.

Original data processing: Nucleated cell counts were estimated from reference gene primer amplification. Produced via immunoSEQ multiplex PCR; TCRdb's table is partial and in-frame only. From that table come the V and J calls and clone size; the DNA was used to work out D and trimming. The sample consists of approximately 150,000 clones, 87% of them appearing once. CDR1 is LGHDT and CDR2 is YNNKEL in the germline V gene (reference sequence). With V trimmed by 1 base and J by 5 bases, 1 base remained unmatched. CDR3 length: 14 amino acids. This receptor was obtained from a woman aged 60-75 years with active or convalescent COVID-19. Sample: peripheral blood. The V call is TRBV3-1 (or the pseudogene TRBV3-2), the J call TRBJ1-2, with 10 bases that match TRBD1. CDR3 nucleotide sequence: TGTGCCAGCAGCCAAGGGACAGGGGGTTATGGCTACACCTTC. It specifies CASSQGTGGYGYTF.